The sequence of this T cell receptor (beta chain) was determined in a study of vaccination and CD4 T cells after COVID-19. Whole-study results and caveats: Convalescent patients' median share of reactive clones seen only post-vaccination was 70% to 90%.

The study sequenced cultured CD4+ T cell DNA using the Oncomine TCR Beta short-read assay. Someone extracted genomic DNA from cultured CD4+ T cells. MiXCR was run by TCRdb on the PCR reads, yielding one entry per CDR3 protein. The data contain 10,000 or so distinct CDR3 sequences, around 30% of them singletons. This clonotype has more than one count but fewer than ten. Its cognate antigen is unknown. Treatment: roughly ten-day PBMC culture with coronavirus spike peptide pools or control peptides (ViraFEST assay). The unexposed donor provided CD4+ T cells, which were taken before the COVID-19 pandemic (2011-2018). T cells were expanded with peptide pools, and expanded clonotypes were identified by TCR sequencing. This CDR3 comprises 13 residues. From germline, CDR1 is KGHDR and CDR2 SFDVKD. V was trimmed by 9 bases and J by 7 bases, leaving 15 bases between them.

This rearrangement joins TRBV24-1 to TRBJ2-1, with D tentatively TRBD1 or TRBD2 (5 bases each). The TCR sequence derives from a human donor in good health. Sequencing input: CD4+ T cells from blood, cultured in vitro. CDR3: CATSRGWGNEQFF. In DNA, the CDR3 is TGTGCCACCTCGAGGGGCTGGGGGAATGAGCAGTTCTTC.